The present T cell receptor (beta chain) was sequenced within a study of metastatic and nonmetastatic thyroid tumors. V was pared by 2 bases and J by 3 bases, with 6 bases of the junction left unmatched. CDR3 length equals 15 residues. Looked up from germline, CDR1 is MNHEY and CDR2 is SVGEGT. TCRdb reassembled clones from the PCR reads with MiXCR. The sample gives about 38,000 clones, around half of which show up once; roughly 25% is in the top ten. This clone was found a few times. Patients were all untreated before their thyroid surgery. This TCR came from a male donor with papillary thyroid cancer or a benign thyroid nodule (not recorded which). Some clones in this sample may be carry-over from other donors' samples. The chain combines TRBV6-2 or TRBV6-3 with TRBJ2-7, with 8 bases aligning to TRBD1. The specimen was tumor tissue. In nucleotides, the CDR3 is TGTGCCAGCAGTTACGAGACAGGGGTTTACTACGAGCAGTACTTC. Protein: CASSYETGVYYEQYF.